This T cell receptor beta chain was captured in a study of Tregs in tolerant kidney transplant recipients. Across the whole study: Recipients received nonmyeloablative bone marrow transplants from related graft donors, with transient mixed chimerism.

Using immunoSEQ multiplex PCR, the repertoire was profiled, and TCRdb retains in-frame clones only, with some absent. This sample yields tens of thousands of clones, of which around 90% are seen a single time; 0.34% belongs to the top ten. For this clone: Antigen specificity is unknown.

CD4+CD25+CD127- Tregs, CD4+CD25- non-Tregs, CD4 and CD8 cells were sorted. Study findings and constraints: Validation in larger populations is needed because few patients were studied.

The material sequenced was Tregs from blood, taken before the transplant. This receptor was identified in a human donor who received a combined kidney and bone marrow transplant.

The CDR3 nucleotides read TGTGCCAGCAGCTTAGGGACAGGGATATACGAGCAGTACTTC. This gives the protein CASSLGTGIYEQYF. The chain links TRBV7-9 to TRBJ2-7; 8 bases match TRBD1. Germline V CDR1 and CDR2: SEHNR, FQNEAQ (reference sequence). CDR3 size: 14 residues. The V gene end was trimmed by 1 base and the J gene end by 4 bases; junction bases not matched to a gene: 3.